The next 2 T cell receptor beta chains were all read from a single sample in a study of CD8 T cells in Susac syndrome (dated by TCRdb to about 2019). Libraries were made using the immunoSEQ multiplex PCR assay. RNA was extracted using the RNeasy kit, and about 0.5 to 1 microgram was reverse transcribed with random hexamers. TCRdb redid the processing of the public reads, applying fastp at Q25 and MiXCR, and retained in-frame beta chains. Entries that share a CDR3 protein sequence are merged under the most common genes and DNA. This sample lists around 150,000 distinct CDR3 sequences; just under 95% were detected once. More than 0.15% of the sample goes to the ten largest clones. Material for sequencing was CD8+ T cells from PBMCs. These receptors all come from a human donor with Susac syndrome.

The V gene is TRBV5-6, the J gene TRBJ1-2, with TRBD1 matching 8 bases. Germline CDR1 and CDR2: SGHDT and YYEEEE. V lost 3 bases to trimming and J lost 4 bases; unmatched junction nucleotides: 8. This CDR3 comprises 15 residues. CDR3 DNA sequence: TGTGCCAGCAGCTGGGAGACAGGGGTTGGCTATGGCTACACCTTC. Encoded protein: CASSWETGVGYGYTF.

This clonotype was seen a single time. V gene TRBV24-1 combines with J gene TRBJ2-2; the D is unclear. V lost 3 bases and J lost 0, with 10 bases in between. This CDR3 contains 16 residues. Per the germline V gene, CDR1 is KGHDR and CDR2 is SFDVKD. DNA for the CDR3: TGTGCCACCAGTGATATGGACGAACCGAACACCGGGGAGCTGTTTTTT. Encoded protein: CATSDMDEPNTGELFF.